One sample yielded the 29 T cell receptor beta chains listed below, sequenced in a study of T cells after yellow fever vaccination. TCRdb re-analysed the 5' RACE reads in MiXCR, keeping a single row per CDR3 protein. This repertoire shows hundreds of thousands of distinct CDR3 sequences, roughly an eighth found once; its top ten account for about 16%. Sequencing was performed on PBMCs, taken on the day of the yellow fever booster vaccination. These receptors originate from a man aged 30 to 39 who received the YFV17D yellow fever vaccine.

V gene TRBV28 combines with J gene TRBJ1-1; 9 nucleotides agree with TRBD1. V shed 1 base, J shed 4 bases, and the junction held 7 bases outside the gene matches. The CDR3 extends over 16 amino acids. Germline V gives CDR1 MDHEN, CDR2 SYDVKM. The CDR3: CASSLFPRQGGTEAFF. The CDR3 region has the DNA TGTGCCAGCAGTTTATTCCCTAGACAGGGGGGCACTGAAGCTTTCTTT.

This clonotype was detected only a few times. CDR3 coding DNA: TGTGCCAGCAGCGCGGGACGAATGTACCTCGAGCAGTACTTC. Protein product: CASSAGRMYLEQYF. This sequence joins TRBV5-5 and TRBJ2-7; maybe TRBD2 (6 bases). CDR3 length: 14 amino acids. The V end lost 4 bases, the J end lost 6 bases, and 17 bases lay between the germline ends. The germline V gene has CDR1 SGHKS and CDR2 YYEKEE (reference sequence).

V and J are TRBV7-9 and TRBJ2-3, with 10 bases aligning to TRBD1. This CDR3 contains 16 residues. Trimming took 5 bases from V and 1 from J; bases not matched to a gene: 6. The germline CDR1 and CDR2 sequences are SEHNR and FQNEAQ (reference sequence). The CDR3 DNA is TGTGCCAGCAGCGGTCGACAGGGGGCCGGCACAGATACGCAGTATTTT. It specifies CASSGRQGAGTDTQYF.

This clonotype was detected a few times. The chain couples TRBV7-2 to TRBJ2-7; no clear D. The germline V gene has CDR1 SGHTA and CDR2 FQGNSA. V lost 3 bases, J lost 0 bases, and 6 bases lay in between. The CDR3 length is 13 residues. The CDR3 sequence is CASSLKPSYEQYF. The CDR3 nucleotides are TGTGCCAGCAGCTTGAAACCCTCCTACGAGCAGTACTTC.

This clonotype came up a few times. The CDR3 sequence is CASSSWTSANEQFF. The CDR3 bases are TGCGCCAGCAGCTCCTGGACTAGCGCTAATGAGCAGTTCTTC. The chain employs TRBV5-1 and TRBJ2-1; 9 positions match TRBD2. CDR3 size: 14 residues. V shed 3 bases, J shed 7 bases, and the junction held 5 bases outside the gene matches. Germline CDR1 and CDR2: SGHRS and YFSETQ.

The chain combines TRBV19 with TRBJ1-2; D remains unclear. The germline V gene encodes CDR1 LNHDA and CDR2 SQIVND (reference sequence). The ends were cut back, 7 bases at V and 7 bases at J, with 19 bases in the middle. The CDR3 loop spans 14 amino acids. CDR3 in DNA: TGTGCCAGTACCCCCTCCGCTGGGGTTATTGGCTACACCTTC. Protein: CASTPSAGVIGYTF. Looking up the rest from reference TRBV19 and TRBJ1-2 gives the full variable domain: DGGITQSPKYLFRKEGQNVTLSCEQNLNHDAMYWYRQDPGQGLRLIYYSQIVNDFQKGDIAEGYSVSREKKESFPLTVTSAQKNPTAFYLCASTPSAGVIGYTFGSGTRLTVV.

The genes are TRBV7-8 and TRBJ1-5; D remains ambiguous. Germline V lookup: CDR1 SGHVS, CDR2 FQNEAQ. V gave up 6 bases and J gave up 0 bases, with 9 bases separating them. CDR3 length equals 14 residues. CDR3 protein: CASRRADSNQPQHF. CDR3 bases: TGTGCCAGCAGAAGGGCCGATAGCAATCAGCCCCAGCATTTT. The entire variable domain, with the rest obtained from reference TRBV7-8 and TRBJ1-5, is as follows: GAGVSQSPRYKVAKRGQDVALRCDPISGHVSLFWYQQALGQGPEFLTYFQNEAQLDKSGLPSDRFFAERPEGSVSTLKIQRTQQEDSAVYLCASRRADSNQPQHFGDGTRLSIL.

This clonotype turned up a few times. This rearrangement joins TRBV7-9 to TRBJ2-6, with D perhaps TRBD1 (6 bases). The CDR3 contains 11 residues. Germline V gene sequence: CDR1 SEHNR, CDR2 FQNEAQ (reference sequence). The CDR3 nucleotides are TGTGCGTACAGGGTGACCAACGTCCTGACTTTC. Its translation: CAYRVTNVLTF. The whole variable domain, filled in from reference TRBV7-9 and TRBJ2-6, reads DTGVSQNPRHKITKRGQNVTFRCDPISEHNRLYWYRQTLGQGPEFLTYFQNEAQLEKSRLLSDRFSAERPKGSFSTLEIQRTEQGDSAMYLCAYRVTNVLTFGAGSRLTVL.

The chain is built from TRBV29-1 and TRBJ2-7; no reliable D call. Trimming removed 0 bases from V and 2 bases from J, with 23 bases in between. This CDR3 has 18 amino acids. Germline CDR1 is SQVTM and CDR2 is ANQGSEA. The CDR3 region has the DNA TGCAGCGTTGAAGACCCGCTCGCGGAGAGGAGTTGGGCCTACGAGCAGTACTTC. Amino acid sequence: CSVEDPLAERSWAYEQYF.

This chain joins TRBV7-2 and TRBJ2-2, with D possibly being TRBD2 (5 bases). V was trimmed by 1 base and J by 6 bases, leaving 9 bases between them. Per the germline V gene, CDR1 is SGHTA and CDR2 is FQGNSA. The CDR3 loop spans 14 amino acids. The CDR3 here is CASSLVGSSGELFF. The CDR3 nucleotides are TGTGCCAGCAGCTTAGTTGGGAGTTCCGGGGAGCTGTTTTTT.

In this sample, this clonotype turned up a few times. At one of its ends the junction is not consistent with the germline gene, which may arise from a read error. The chain carries TRBV11-2 and TRBJ2-1, with D unclear. CDR1 and CDR2 from the germline V gene are SGHAT and FQNNGV. This CDR3 comprises 15 residues. Here the CDR3 reads CASSLDRLSSNEQFF. CDR3 sequence (DNA): TGTGCCAGCAGCCTAGATAGACTCTCGAGCAATGAGCAGTTCTTC.

This clonotype has at least ten counts. This sequence joins TRBV7-2 and TRBJ2-1, with D possibly matching TRBD1 (6 bases). Trimming stripped 0 bases from V and 8 bases from J, with 8 bases between. This CDR3 comprises 13 residues. Germline CDR1 and CDR2: SGHTA and FQGNSA. The CDR3 here is CASSLAGAYEQFF. As DNA, the CDR3 is TGTGCCAGCAGCTTAGCGGGGGCCTATGAGCAGTTCTTC.

This rearrangement joins TRBV14 to TRBJ2-1, with 13 positions matching TRBD2. This CDR3 comprises 18 residues. CDR1 is SGHDN, CDR2 FVKESK, per germline. With V trimmed by 2 bases and J by 2 bases, 6 bases remained unmatched. In DNA, the CDR3 is TGTGCCAGCAGCCAACTTAGACTAGCGGGAGGTGCCTACAATGAGCAGTTCTTC. This translates into CASSQLRLAGGAYNEQFF.

This chain joins TRBV6-2 or TRBV6-3 and TRBJ2-7; D perhaps matches TRBD1 (6 bases). Per germline, CDR1 MNHEY and CDR2 SVGEGT. V was trimmed by 4 bases and J by 5 bases, leaving 12 bases between them. This CDR3 has 13 residues. DNA of the CDR3: TGTGCCAGCAGTTTGAACAGGGCCGACGAGCAGTACTTC. It is translated as CASSLNRADEQYF.

The chain combines TRBV19 with TRBJ2-7; maybe TRBD1 (5 bases). The CDR3 is 16 amino acids. The V end was cut by 1 base, the J end by 6 bases, with 19 bases between. Germline loops: CDR1 LNHDA, CDR2 SQIVND (reference sequence). The CDR3 loop reads CASSIGGGHSSLEQYF. The DNA of the CDR3 is TGTGCCAGTAGTATAGGAGGCGGACATTCGTCTCTCGAGCAGTACTTC.

The rearrangement uses TRBV5-1 and TRBJ2-1; 10 nucleotides line up with TRBD2. V trimming: 0 bases; J trimming: 7 bases; junction bases outside the gene matches: 7. Germline lookup yields CDR1 SGHRS and CDR2 YFSETQ. The CDR3 has 16 residues. CDR3 residues: CASSLVLAGIKNEQFF. CDR3 DNA: TGCGCCAGCAGCTTGGTACTAGCGGGAATTAAAAATGAGCAGTTCTTC.

The rearrangement uses TRBV7-2 and TRBJ2-3, with 8 positions matching TRBD1. CDR1 and CDR2 (germline): SGHTA, FQGNSA. Trimming removed 1 base from V and 2 bases from J; junction bases left unmatched: 5. CDR3 length: 16 amino acids. The CDR3 DNA follows: TGTGCCAGCAGCTTAGTAGCGGACAGGGTCACAGATACGCAGTATTTT. Translated: CASSLVADRVTDTQYF.

The chain couples TRBV6-2 or TRBV6-3 to TRBJ2-1, with 14 bases aligning to TRBD2. The CDR3 runs to 18 residues. The V gene's germline CDR1 is MNHEY and CDR2 SVGEGT. The V gene end was trimmed by 2 bases and the J gene end by 0 bases; junction bases not matched to a gene: 3. The CDR3 coding sequence is TGTGCCAGCAGTTACAGACTAGCGGGGGGGAGCTCCTACAATGAGCAGTTCTTC. It is translated as CASSYRLAGGSSYNEQFF.

This chain uses TRBV5-1 with TRBJ2-2, with D possibly being TRBD1 (6 bases). V gave up 0 bases and J gave up 5 bases, with 14 bases separating them. From germline, CDR1 is SGHRS and CDR2 YFSETQ. The CDR3 has 16 residues. CDR3 in amino acids: CASSLAQARGTGELFF. The CDR3 region has the DNA TGCGCCAGCAGCTTGGCCCAGGCCAGGGGTACCGGGGAGCTGTTTTTT.

The chain combines TRBV5-6 with TRBJ2-5; TRBD1 matches 7 bases. The CDR3 consists of 15 residues. V gave up 3 bases and J gave up 0 bases; unmatched junction bases: 5. CDR1 and CDR2 from the germline V gene are SGHDT and YYEEEE. DNA of the CDR3: TGTGCCAGCAGCTACAGGGGTGTCCACCAAGAGACCCAGTACTTC. It translates to CASSYRGVHQETQYF.

The chain recombines TRBV7-2 with TRBJ2-5; D is possibly TRBD2 (6 bases). The CDR3 runs 16 residues. Trimming took off 0 bases at V and 2 bases at J, with 13 bases between the two ends. CDR1 and CDR2 (germline): SGHTA, FQGNSA. Here the CDR3 DNA reads TGTGCCAGCAGCTTAGCCCCTAGCGAGGGGCAAGAGACCCAGTACTTC. Translation: CASSLAPSEGQETQYF.

The chain links TRBV28 to TRBJ2-7; 13 nucleotides line up with TRBD2. CDR3 length: 18 residues. Germline assignment: CDR1 MDHEN and CDR2 SYDVKM. V dropped 6 bases and J dropped 0; count of bases not matched to a gene: 11. CDR3 DNA sequence: TGTGCCAGCAGCTTTAGTGGACTAGCGGGAGCCTTCTCCTACGAGCAGTACTTC. Encoded protein: CASSFSGLAGAFSYEQYF.

This clonotype was counted between two and nine times. The rearrangement uses TRBV12-3 or TRBV12-4 and TRBJ2-5, with 7 bases fitting TRBD2. This CDR3 spans 15 amino acids. Trimming cost V 7 bases and J 4 bases; bases outside gene matches: 12. The CDR3 here is CASTQYGGGGETQYF. CDR3 DNA sequence: TGTGCCAGCACCCAATATGGGGGGGGAGGAGAGACCCAGTACTTC.

J is TRBJ2-1 and V is TRBV6-1, with 7 nucleotides matching TRBD2. Germline V gene sequence: CDR1 MNHNS, CDR2 SASEGT. The ends lost 6 bases at V and 4 bases at J; junction bases unmatched: 6. CDR3 size: 14 residues. The CDR3 bases are TGTGCCAGCAGCCTCACGCGGGGGTACAATGAGCAGTTCTTC. Protein: CASSLTRGYNEQFF.

This clonotype was counted between two and nine times. V is TRBV27 and J is TRBJ1-1; D is unclear. Germline V gene data show CDR1 as MNHEY and CDR2 as SMNVEV (reference sequence). Trimming pared 3 bases from V and 1 base from J, leaving 15 bases between. This CDR3 has 16 residues. The CDR3 protein is CASSFGGNGENTEAFF. The CDR3 nucleotides are TGTGCCAGCAGTTTTGGTGGGAACGGAGAGAACACTGAAGCTTTCTTT.

This clonotype was seen a few times. The chain employs TRBV24-1 and TRBJ2-3; 9 bases fit TRBD1. Germline CDR1 KGHDR, CDR2 SFDVKD. The V gene end was trimmed by 6 bases and the J gene end by 4 bases; junction bases not matched to a gene: 1. This CDR3 is 13 amino acids long. CDR3 coding DNA: TGTGCCACCAGTAGACAGGGGGCAGATACGCAGTATTTT. As protein: CATSRQGADTQYF.

The V call is TRBV6-1, the J call TRBJ1-1; D is undetermined. The CDR3 loop spans 13 amino acids. Trimming removed 6 bases from V and 0 bases from J, with 8 bases in between. Germline CDR1 is MNHNS and CDR2 is SASEGT. The CDR3 protein is CASRKKMNTEAFF. The DNA for the CDR3 is TGTGCCAGCAGAAAAAAAATGAACACTGAAGCTTTCTTT.

This clonotype was observed a few times. The chain carries TRBV20-1 and TRBJ2-3; no clear D gene. CDR1 is DFQATT and CDR2 is SNEGSKA in the germline V gene (reference sequence). The CDR3 spans 16 residues. Trimming took 0 bases from V and 6 from J, leaving 19 bases between them. The CDR3 region is CSARDPARATTDTQYF. The CDR3, as DNA: TGCAGTGCTAGAGATCCGGCTCGAGCGACCACGGATACGCAGTATTTT.

This chain connects TRBV19 to TRBJ2-1; possibly TRBD1 or TRBD2 for D (6 bases each). Germline V lookup: CDR1 LNHDA, CDR2 SQIVND (reference sequence). CDR3 length equals 15 residues. V lost 6 bases, J lost 0 bases, and 12 bases lay in between. This CDR3 reads CASSGGMSSYNEQFF. The CDR3 region has the DNA TGTGCCAGTAGCGGGGGCATGAGCTCCTACAATGAGCAGTTCTTC. The full variable domain, in which reference TRBV19 and TRBJ2-1 provide the parts outside the CDR3, is DGGITQSPKYLFRKEGQNVTLSCEQNLNHDAMYWYRQDPGQGLRLIYYSQIVNDFQKGDIAEGYSVSREKKESFPLTVTSAQKNPTAFYLCASSGGMSSYNEQFFGPGTRLTVL.